This TCR beta chain was retrieved from a study of identical twins. Study outcomes and limitations: One should note that invariant MAIT and iNKT cells could partly confound zero-insertion analyses. Recombination models fit unrelated individuals' TCR alpha sharing but underestimated twins'. Twin-shared out-of-frame alpha sequences showed excess low generation probability.

The V end was cut by 4 bases, the J end by 3 bases, with 15 bases between. The CDR3 length is 14 residues. Germline CDR1 is DFQATT and CDR2 is SNEGSKA (reference sequence). Carrying unique molecular identifiers, the cDNA also gained a universal primer site through template switching. Via MiXCR, TCRdb re-called the 5' RACE reads, giving one row per CDR3 protein. This sample has 1.5 million to 2 million distinct CDR3 sequences, with 25% to 35% found just once. In the case of this clonotype: What it binds is not known.

The V call is TRBV20-1, the J call TRBJ1-2; possible D gene TRBD1, 6 bases. The sequencing sample was made of cord blood. The TCR comes from a newborn girl in good health. CDR3 protein: CSANAQGYDYGYTF. Here the CDR3 DNA reads TGCAGTGCTAACGCACAGGGCTACGACTATGGCTACACCTTC.